A single sample gave rise to the 4 T cell receptor beta chains below, sequenced in a study of cytomegalovirus exposure and HLA in healthy donors. Measured with immunoSEQ multiplex PCR; TCRdb has only the in-frame clones, and not every one. The table includes roughly 140,000 clones, around 90% detected once. The specimen sequenced was PBMCs. These receptors all stem from a woman between 18 and 30 years old in good health and CMV-seropositive.

The CDR3 is CASSPQGQGDSYEQYF. CDR3 coding DNA: TGTGCCAGCAGCCCTCAGGGACAGGGGGACTCCTACGAGCAGTACTTC. The chain employs TRBV7-9 and TRBJ2-7; 11 bases fit TRBD1. J gave up 0 bases and V 5 bases, and 6 bases lay outside the gene matches. The length of the CDR3 is 16 residues. From germline, CDR1 is SEHNR and CDR2 FQNEAQ (reference sequence).

V gene TRBV7-9 combines with J gene TRBJ1-2; D ambiguous. The CDR3 is 17 amino acids. In germline, CDR1 is SEHNR, CDR2 FQNEAQ (reference sequence). The V end lost 1 base, the J end lost 6 bases, and 21 bases lay between the germline ends. The CDR3 nucleotides are TGTGCCAGCAGCTTAGAGCAGAGAGCCTCGGGAGTGGATGGCTACACCTTC. Translated: CASSLEQRASGVDGYTF.

The chain employs TRBV6-6 and TRBJ2-7; 8 bases match TRBD2. The germline CDR1 and CDR2 sequences are MNHNY and SVGAGI (reference sequence). V lost 5 bases, J lost 6 bases, and 12 bases stayed unmatched. The CDR3 has 15 residues. Here the CDR3 DNA reads TGTGCCAGCAGTCCCCGTAGCGGGATACCCTCCGAGCAGTACTTC. It specifies CASSPRSGIPSEQYF.

This clone is a singleton in its sample. This chain links TRBV29-1 with TRBJ2-1, with a weak D call TRBD2 (5 bases). This CDR3 comprises 14 residues. V was trimmed by 5 bases and J by 0 bases, leaving 11 bases between them. CDR1 SQVTM and CDR2 ANQGSEA come from the germline V gene. As DNA, the CDR3 is TGCAGCGTTCGTCCGGGGAACTCCTACAATGAGCAGTTCTTC. This encodes CSVRPGNSYNEQFF.